One and the same sample provided the 18 T cell receptor beta chains below, sequenced in a study of T cells in Graves' hyperthyroidism and ophthalmopathy. The TCR beta CDR3 regions underwent amplification using RNA transcripts as the source. With the HTBI primer set, the TCR CDR3 went through a first round of RT-PCR. TCRdb fed the multiplex PCR reads into MiXCR, producing one record per CDR3 protein. The sample records a few hundred thousand distinct CDR3 sequences, around a quarter being singletons. The sample was blood. Receptor source: a man aged 50 to 59 with Graves' hyperthyroidism.

In its sample, this clonotype was seen a few times. The chain uses TRBV2 and TRBJ2-3; TRBD2 matches 8 bases. V was clipped by 9 bases and J by 2 bases; unmatched bases: 4. The CDR3 contains 13 residues. Germline V gives CDR1 SNHLY, CDR2 FYNNEI. The DNA of the CDR3 is TGTGCCAGTAAGCGGGAGCTCACAGATACGCAGTATTTT. It specifies CASKRELTDTQYF.

The chain has TRBV29-1 and TRBJ2-7, with TRBD2 matching over 7 bases. The germline V gene encodes CDR1 SQVTM and CDR2 ANQGSEA. There are 14 residues in the CDR3. V trimming: 4 bases; J trimming: 2 bases; junction bases outside the gene matches: 8. Here the CDR3 reads CSVGGGQIAYEQYF. In DNA form, the CDR3 reads TGCAGCGTTGGCGGGGGTCAGATCGCCTACGAGCAGTACTTC.

The table lists this clonotype with a few counts. The V and J genes are TRBV10-3 and TRBJ1-1, with D perhaps matching TRBD1 (6 bases). V gave up 5 bases and J gave up 4 bases, with 14 bases separating them. The CDR3 sequence is 14 residues long. The V gene's germline CDR1 is ENHRY and CDR2 SYGVKD. CDR3 in DNA: TGTGCCATCAGTCCCACAGGGTTGGGCACTGAAGCTTTCTTT. Translated, it gives CAISPTGLGTEAFF.

This clonotype occurred a few times. This chain connects TRBV19 to TRBJ2-2, with TRBD1 as a possible D gene (5 bases). Between the trimmed V and J ends, which lost 5 bases and 5 bases, there was a span of 15 bases. This CDR3 is 15 amino acids long. Germline CDR1 reads LNHDA; CDR2 reads SQIVND (reference sequence). The CDR3 region is CASSFQRGRTGELFF. For the CDR3, the DNA is TGTGCCAGTAGTTTTCAAAGGGGTCGGACCGGGGAGCTGTTTTTT.

This clonotype has more than one count but fewer than ten. The chain is built from TRBV12-3 or TRBV12-4 and TRBJ2-2; D unresolved. CDR3 length: 13 residues. V was pared by 5 bases and J by 1 base, with 5 bases between. CDR3 loop: CASSQQNTGELFF. The CDR3 DNA reads TGTGCCAGCAGTCAGCAGAACACCGGGGAGCTGTTTTTT.

This clonotype was seen only a few times. V is TRBV20-1 and J is TRBJ2-1; 8 bases are a match to TRBD2. V was pared by 3 bases and J by 9 bases, with 10 bases of the junction left unmatched. The CDR3 totals 14 residues. Germline CDR1 DFQATT, CDR2 SNEGSKA (reference sequence). This chain's CDR3 is CSASTGGPISEQFF. The CDR3 DNA sequence: TGCAGTGCTAGCACGGGAGGGCCTATCAGTGAGCAGTTCTTC.

This chain connects TRBV4-1 to TRBJ2-7, with a weak D call TRBD2 (5 bases). The CDR3 loop spans 15 amino acids. V lost 2 bases and J lost 3, with 14 bases in between. Germline lookup yields CDR1 MGHRA and CDR2 YSYEKL. The CDR3 loop is CASSQLIGSHYEQYF. In nucleotides, the CDR3 is TGCGCCAGCAGCCAATTAATTGGGAGTCACTACGAGCAGTACTTC.

This clonotype was observed a handful of times. The V gene is TRBV4-1, the J gene TRBJ1-1; 7 bases agree with TRBD1. There are 14 residues in the CDR3. Germline CDR1 MGHRA, CDR2 YSYEKL. V lost 1 base, J lost 7 bases, and 6 bases stayed unmatched. Written as DNA, the CDR3 is TGCGCCAGCAGCCAAGTTGACTGGGACAGTGAAGCTTTCTTT. Residues: CASSQVDWDSEAFF.

The chain couples TRBV6-2 or TRBV6-3 to TRBJ2-1; no reliable D call. The CDR3 consists of 17 residues. V was pared by 7 bases and J by 1 base, with 20 bases between. Germline V gene sequence: CDR1 MNHEY, CDR2 SVGEGT. The chain's CDR3 is CASNPPAKLRSYNEQFF. DNA of the CDR3: TGTGCCAGCAACCCCCCGGCGAAATTGCGGTCCTACAATGAGCAGTTCTTC.

This clonotype was seen just once. This sequence joins TRBV3-1 and TRBJ2-1; D is unclear. The V gene lost 1 base and the J gene lost 6 bases, with 7 bases spanning the gap. The CDR3 loop spans 13 amino acids. Germline CDR1 reads LGHDT; CDR2 reads YNNKEL (reference sequence). The CDR3 nucleotides are TGTGCCAGCAGCCAAGGCATTAGCAATGAGCAGTTCTTC. Translating it yields CASSQGISNEQFF.

The chain has TRBV2 and TRBJ2-1, with 11 positions matching TRBD2. V was clipped by 3 bases and J by 8 bases; unmatched bases: 3. The CDR3 covers 14 residues. Looked up from germline, CDR1 is SNHLY and CDR2 is FYNNEI. The CDR3 DNA sequence: TGTGCCAGCAGTGACACTAGCGGGAGTCATGAGCAGTTCTTC. Amino acids: CASSDTSGSHEQFF.

The chain combines TRBV29-1 with TRBJ2-5; TRBD1 agrees at 11 bases. V lost 6 bases and J lost 1; bases outside the gene matches: 4. The CDR3 has 14 amino acids. The germline CDR1 and CDR2 sequences are SQVTM and ANQGSEA. The CDR3 nucleotides are TGCAGCGTCGGACAGGGGGCGCGCCAAGAGACCCAGTACTTC. It codes for CSVGQGARQETQYF. Complete variable domain (other parts from reference TRBV29-1 and TRBJ2-5): SAVISQKPSRDICQRGTSLTIQCQVDSQVTMMFWYRQQPGQSLTLIATANQGSEATYESGFVIDKFPISRPNLTFSTLTVSNMSPEDSSIYLCSVGQGARQETQYFGPGTRLLVL.

V is TRBV7-6 and J is TRBJ2-1, with a weak D call TRBD2 (6 bases). V shed 5 bases and J shed 5 bases, with 10 bases lying between them. The CDR3 is made up of 13 amino acids. Germline-derived CDR1 and CDR2 are SGHVS and FNYEAQ. CDR3 DNA: TGTGCCAGCAGCCCACCGGGGGACAATGAGCAGTTCTTC. This gives the protein CASSPPGDNEQFF. The whole variable domain, filled in from reference TRBV7-6 and TRBJ2-1, reads GAGVSQSPRYKVTKRGQDVALRCDPISGHVSLYWYRQALGQGPEFLTYFNYEAQQDKSGLPNDRFSAERPEGSISTLTIQRTEQRDSAMYRCASSPPGDNEQFFGPGTRLTVL.

This clonotype was seen more than once but under ten times. The chain is built from TRBV12-3 or TRBV12-4 and TRBJ2-5; D might be TRBD1 (5 bases). The CDR3 is 17 residues long. Deletions cut 1 base from V and 5 bases from J, with 20 bases between. CDR3: CASSLGLGGRAGETQYF. The CDR3 nucleotides read TGTGCCAGCAGTTTAGGACTGGGTGGCAGGGCAGGCGAGACCCAGTACTTC.

This chain joins TRBV19 and TRBJ1-1, with 8 bases fitting TRBD1. Germline CDR1 reads LNHDA; CDR2 reads SQIVND (reference sequence). V lost 5 bases, J lost 1 base, and 12 bases stayed unmatched. CDR3 length equals 17 residues. CDR3 residues: CASSPSGTGLANTEAFF. In DNA, the CDR3 is TGTGCCAGTAGTCCCTCCGGGACAGGCCTCGCGAACACTGAAGCTTTCTTT.

This sequence joins TRBV4-2 and TRBJ2-1; D possibly corresponds to TRBD2 (5 bases). The V and J ends lost 0 bases and 8 bases respectively, with 17 bases between them. In germline, CDR1 is LGHNA, CDR2 YNFKEQ. The CDR3 sequence is 16 residues long. CDR3 sequence reads: CASSQEARTRRHEQFF. The CDR3 region has the DNA TGTGCCAGCAGCCAAGAAGCTCGGACTCGCCGCCATGAGCAGTTCTTC.

The chain couples TRBV6-5 to TRBJ2-3, with 9 positions matching TRBD2. V trimming: 4 bases; J trimming: 1 base; junction bases outside the gene matches: 3. Germline V gene sequence: CDR1 MNHEY, CDR2 SVGAGI. The CDR3 contains 15 residues. The CDR3 DNA reads TGTGCCAGCAGTTTTAGCGGGAGAGGCACAGATACGCAGTATTTT. It is translated as CASSFSGRGTDTQYF.

This clonotype was counted at least ten times. The chain is built from TRBV6-5 and TRBJ1-1; D remains ambiguous. V was pared by 0 bases and J by 3 bases, with 2 bases between. In germline, CDR1 is MNHEY, CDR2 SVGAGI. The CDR3 runs to 12 residues. The CDR3 nucleotides are TGTGCCAGCAGTTACTCGGACACTGAAGCTTTCTTT. Encoded protein: CASSYSDTEAFF.